The source of this T cell receptor (beta chain) is a study of chemoradiotherapy in HPV16-positive cancers. Over chemoradiotherapy, repertoires were sampled more than once. Clones were read by immunoSEQ multiplex PCR, and TCRdb kept only the in-frame ones, dropping some. The sample holds roughly 3,500 clones; approximately 93% are singletons and the top ten take around 3%. V was pared by 0 bases and J by 14 bases, with 2 bases between. The germline V gene has CDR1 MNHEY and CDR2 SVGAGI. The CDR3 loop spans 9 amino acids. The chain carries TRBV6-5 and TRBJ1-3; no clear D. The clonotype originates from a human donor with HPV-associated anogenital cancer. The sample was collected from a patient who underwent chemoradiotherapy. The CDR3, as DNA: TGTGCCAGCAGTTACTCCCTATATTTT. It specifies CASSYSLYF.